This T cell receptor beta chain was retrieved from a study of CD8 T cells in Susac syndrome. Looking at the study overall: The sequenced Susac syndrome patients comprised more than five with active disease and fewer than ten in remission.

When the RNA was reverse transcribed, random hexamers were used with an input of about 0.5 to 1 ug. It was immunoSEQ multiplex PCR that amplified TCR beta CDR3 across 54 Vbeta and 13 Jbeta. TCRdb re-called the immunoSEQ multiplex PCR reads with MiXCR, one entry per CDR3 protein. The sample lists more than 95,000 distinct CDR3 sequences, around 94% occurring once. Worth noting for this clonotype: What it binds is unknown.

Study results and limitations: In total CD8+ repertoires, about 16 Susac-specific public clones were found, and a few in CD8+ TEMRA repertoires.

Germline V CDR1 and CDR2: DFQATT, SNEGSKA (reference sequence). This CDR3 contains 14 residues. V dropped 3 bases and J dropped 3; count of bases not matched to a gene: 5. This clonotype was sampled from a human donor with Susac syndrome. The sample was CD8+ T cells from PBMCs. The genes are TRBV20-1 and TRBJ2-1; TRBD2 aligns across 7 bases. DNA of the CDR3: TGCAGTGCTAGGTTGGCTAGCGGCTACAATGAGCAGTTCTTC. This sequence encodes CSARLASGYNEQFF.